This TCR beta chain came from a study of shared clonotypes between healthy human individuals. The study, taken as a whole, reports: Relative to their counterparts shared across all four donors, non-shared clonotypes exhibited diminished generation probabilities.

CDR1 and CDR2 from the germline V gene are MNHEY and SMNVEV (reference sequence). CDR3 size: 17 residues. V dropped 4 bases and J dropped 0 bases, with 16 bases sitting between them. Deep-level settings were used for running the assay. Authors' processing steps: From ImmunoSEQ came sequences covering only the junction and carrying no quality scores, so filtering differed. Repertoires were generated with immunoSEQ multiplex PCR, while TCRdb's copy carries only in-frame clones and drops some. The DNA gave D and trimming, while V, J and clone size come from that table. This repertoire shows roughly 2,000,000 clones, approximately 92% found once; its top ten account for about 1.6%. With regard to this clone: The antigen is undetermined.

The naive CD8 subset, CD45RO-negative cells positively selected for CCR7, excluded terminally differentiated effector memory CD45RA+ cells. The receptor was isolated from a man younger than 35 in good health. Some clones in this sample may be carry-over from other donors' samples. The material sequenced was naive CD8+ T cells from PBMCs. The V gene is TRBV27, the J gene TRBJ2-1; D uncertain. As DNA, the CDR3 is TGTGCCAGCAGTTCCCTTGGGGTCATGCGCTCCTACAATGAGCAGTTCTTC. It yields the protein CASSSLGVMRSYNEQFF.